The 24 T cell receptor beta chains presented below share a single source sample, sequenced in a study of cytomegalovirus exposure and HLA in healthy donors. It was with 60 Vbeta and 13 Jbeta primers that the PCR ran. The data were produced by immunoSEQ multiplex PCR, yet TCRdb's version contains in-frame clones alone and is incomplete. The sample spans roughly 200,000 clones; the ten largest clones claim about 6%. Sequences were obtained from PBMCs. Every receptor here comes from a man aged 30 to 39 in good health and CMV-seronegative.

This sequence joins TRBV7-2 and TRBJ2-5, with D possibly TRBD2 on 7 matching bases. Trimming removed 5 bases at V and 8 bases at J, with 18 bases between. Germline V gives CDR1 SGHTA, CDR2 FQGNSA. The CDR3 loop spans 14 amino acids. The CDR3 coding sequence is TGTGCCAGCAGCCCGCCACGGGGGGCGACTACCCAGTACTTC. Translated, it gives CASSPPRGATTQYF.

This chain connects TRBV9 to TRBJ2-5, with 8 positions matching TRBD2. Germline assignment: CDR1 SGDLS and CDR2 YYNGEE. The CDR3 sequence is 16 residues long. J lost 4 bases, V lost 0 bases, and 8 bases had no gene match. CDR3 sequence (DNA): TGTGCCAGCAGCGTAGTAGGTCGGGGGGGAGGAGAGACCCAGTACTTC. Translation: CASSVVGRGGGETQYF.

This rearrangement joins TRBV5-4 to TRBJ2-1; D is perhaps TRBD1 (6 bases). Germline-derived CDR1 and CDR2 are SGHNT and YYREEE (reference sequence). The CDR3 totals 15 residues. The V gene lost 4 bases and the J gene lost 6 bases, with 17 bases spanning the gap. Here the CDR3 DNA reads TGTGCCAGCAGCCGGGACAACTGGAACACCAATGAGCAGTTCTTC. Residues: CASSRDNWNTNEQFF.

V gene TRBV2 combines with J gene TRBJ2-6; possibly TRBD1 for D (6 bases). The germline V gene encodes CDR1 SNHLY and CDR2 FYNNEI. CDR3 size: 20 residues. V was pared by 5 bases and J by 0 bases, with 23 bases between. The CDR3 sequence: CASSQVTFRGPSSGANVLTF. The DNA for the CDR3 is TGTGCCAGCAGTCAAGTGACTTTCAGGGGACCGAGCTCTGGGGCCAACGTCCTGACTTTC.

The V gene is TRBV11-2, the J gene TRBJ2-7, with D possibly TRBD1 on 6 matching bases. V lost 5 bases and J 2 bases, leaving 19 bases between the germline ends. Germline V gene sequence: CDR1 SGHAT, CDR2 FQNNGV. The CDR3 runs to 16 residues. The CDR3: CASSKLHGDIPYEQYF. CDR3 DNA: TGTGCCAGCAGCAAACTCCATGGGGACATCCCCTACGAGCAGTACTTC.

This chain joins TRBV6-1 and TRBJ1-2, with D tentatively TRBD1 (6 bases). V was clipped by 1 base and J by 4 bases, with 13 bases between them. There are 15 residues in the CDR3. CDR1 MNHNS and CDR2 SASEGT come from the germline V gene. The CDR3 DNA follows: TGTGCCAGCAGTGAAGATAGGGGACACGGCTATGGCTACACCTTC. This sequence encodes CASSEDRGHGYGYTF.

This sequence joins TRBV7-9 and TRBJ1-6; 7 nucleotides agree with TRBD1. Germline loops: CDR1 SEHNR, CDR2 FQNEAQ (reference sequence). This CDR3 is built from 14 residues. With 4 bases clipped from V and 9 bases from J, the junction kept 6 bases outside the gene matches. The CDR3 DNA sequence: TGTGCCAGCAGCTCTAGACAGGGAGTTTCACCCCTCCACTTT. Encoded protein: CASSSRQGVSPLHF.

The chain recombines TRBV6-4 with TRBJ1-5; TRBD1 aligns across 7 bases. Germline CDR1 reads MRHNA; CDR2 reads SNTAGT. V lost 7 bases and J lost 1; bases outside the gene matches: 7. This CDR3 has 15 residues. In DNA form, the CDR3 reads TGTGCCAGCACCCTGGACAGGTCGAGCAATCAGCCCCAGCATTTT. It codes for CASTLDRSSNQPQHF.

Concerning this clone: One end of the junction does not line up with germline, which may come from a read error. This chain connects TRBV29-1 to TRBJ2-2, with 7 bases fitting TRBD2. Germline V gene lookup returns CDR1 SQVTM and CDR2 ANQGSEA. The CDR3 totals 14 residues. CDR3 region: CGVDSGMNTGELFF. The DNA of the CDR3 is TGCGGCGTAGACAGCGGGATGAACACCGGGGAGCTGTTTTTT.

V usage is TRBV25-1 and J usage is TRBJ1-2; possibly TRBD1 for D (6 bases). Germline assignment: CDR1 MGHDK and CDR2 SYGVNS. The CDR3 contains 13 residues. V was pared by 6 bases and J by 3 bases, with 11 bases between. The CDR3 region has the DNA TGTGCCAGCAGGGGGGGGCACTACTATGGCTACACCTTC. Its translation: CASRGGHYYGYTF.

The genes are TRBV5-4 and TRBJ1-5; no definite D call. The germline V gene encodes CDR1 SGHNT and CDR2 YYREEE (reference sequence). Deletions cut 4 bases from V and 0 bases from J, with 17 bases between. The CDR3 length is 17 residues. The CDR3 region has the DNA TGTGCCAGCAGCCCCCGGGTAGGAGGTCTTAGCAATCAGCCCCAGCATTTT. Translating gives CASSPRVGGLSNQPQHF.

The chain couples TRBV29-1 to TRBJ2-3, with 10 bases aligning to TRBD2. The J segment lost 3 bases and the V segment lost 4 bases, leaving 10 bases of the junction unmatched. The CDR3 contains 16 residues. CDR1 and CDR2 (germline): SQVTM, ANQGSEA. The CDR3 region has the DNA TGCAGCGTTGTGGGACTAGCGCCCCGGGGTACAGATACGCAGTATTTT. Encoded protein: CSVVGLAPRGTDTQYF.

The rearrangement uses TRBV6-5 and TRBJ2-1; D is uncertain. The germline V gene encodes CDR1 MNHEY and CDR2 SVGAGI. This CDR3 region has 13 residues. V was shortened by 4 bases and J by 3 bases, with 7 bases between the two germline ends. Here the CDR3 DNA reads TGTGCCAGCAGTTCCCCCCTCTACAATGAGCAGTTCTTC. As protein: CASSSPLYNEQFF.

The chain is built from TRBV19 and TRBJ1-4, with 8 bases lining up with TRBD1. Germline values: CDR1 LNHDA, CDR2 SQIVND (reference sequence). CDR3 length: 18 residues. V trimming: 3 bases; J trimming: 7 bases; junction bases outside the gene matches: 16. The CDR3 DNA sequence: TGTGCCAGTAGTATCCTTGGACAGGGAGGGGACTTTTTTGAAAAACTGTTTTTT. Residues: CASSILGQGGDFFEKLFF. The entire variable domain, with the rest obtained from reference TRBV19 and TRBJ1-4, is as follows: DGGITQSPKYLFRKEGQNVTLSCEQNLNHDAMYWYRQDPGQGLRLIYYSQIVNDFQKGDIAEGYSVSREKKESFPLTVTSAQKNPTAFYLCASSILGQGGDFFEKLFFGSGTQLSVL.

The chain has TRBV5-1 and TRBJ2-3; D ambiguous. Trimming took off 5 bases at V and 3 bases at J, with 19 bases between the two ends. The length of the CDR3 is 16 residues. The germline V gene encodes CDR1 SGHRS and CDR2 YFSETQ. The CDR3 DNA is TGCGCCAGCAGTAATGACAACTGGTTTATGACAGATACGCAGTATTTT. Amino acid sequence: CASSNDNWFMTDTQYF.

CDR3 residues: CAFHRSLEQYF. In nucleotides, the CDR3 is TGCGCGTTCCACCGTAGCTTAGAGCAGTACTTC. The V and J genes are TRBV5-1 and TRBJ2-7, with D unresolved. Germline CDR1 and CDR2: SGHRS and YFSETQ. The CDR3 is 11 amino acids.

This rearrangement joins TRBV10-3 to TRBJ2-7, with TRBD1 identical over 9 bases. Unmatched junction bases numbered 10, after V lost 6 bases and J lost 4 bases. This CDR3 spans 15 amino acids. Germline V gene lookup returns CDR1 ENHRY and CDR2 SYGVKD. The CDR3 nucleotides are TGTGCCATCAGCCCGAGGGGACAGGGTGGATACGAGCAGTACTTC. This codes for CAISPRGQGGYEQYF.

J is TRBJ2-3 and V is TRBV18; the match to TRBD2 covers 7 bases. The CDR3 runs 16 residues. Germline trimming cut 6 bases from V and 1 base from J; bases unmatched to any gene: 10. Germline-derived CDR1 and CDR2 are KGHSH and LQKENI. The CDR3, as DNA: TGTGCCAGCTCGGGAGGGGCCGCTTTCGGCACAGATACGCAGTATTTT. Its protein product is CASSGGAAFGTDTQYF.

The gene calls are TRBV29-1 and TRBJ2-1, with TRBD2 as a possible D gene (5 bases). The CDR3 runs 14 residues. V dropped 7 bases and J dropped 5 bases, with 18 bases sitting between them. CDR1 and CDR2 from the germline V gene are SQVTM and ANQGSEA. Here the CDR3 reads CSGRGSGPNNEQFF. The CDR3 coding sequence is TGCAGCGGCCGCGGAAGCGGACCCAACAATGAGCAGTTCTTC.

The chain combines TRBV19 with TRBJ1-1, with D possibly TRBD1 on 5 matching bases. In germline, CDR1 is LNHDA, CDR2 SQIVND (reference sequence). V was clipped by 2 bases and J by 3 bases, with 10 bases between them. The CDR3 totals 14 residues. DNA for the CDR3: TGTGCCAGTAGTATAATTGGGGCGCACACTGAAGCTTTCTTT. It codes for CASSIIGAHTEAFF.

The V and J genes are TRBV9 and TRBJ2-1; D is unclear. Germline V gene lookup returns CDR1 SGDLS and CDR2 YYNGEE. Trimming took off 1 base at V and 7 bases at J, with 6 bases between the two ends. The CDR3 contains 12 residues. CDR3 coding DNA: TGTGCCAGCAGCGTACCCCCGAATGAGCAGTTCTTC. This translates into CASSVPPNEQFF.

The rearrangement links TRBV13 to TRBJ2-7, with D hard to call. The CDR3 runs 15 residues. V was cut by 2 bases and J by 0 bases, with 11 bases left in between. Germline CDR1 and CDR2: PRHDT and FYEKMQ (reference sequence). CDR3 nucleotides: TGTGCCAGCAGCTTACAGGCCGGTCGCTCCTACGAGCAGTACTTC. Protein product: CASSLQAGRSYEQYF.

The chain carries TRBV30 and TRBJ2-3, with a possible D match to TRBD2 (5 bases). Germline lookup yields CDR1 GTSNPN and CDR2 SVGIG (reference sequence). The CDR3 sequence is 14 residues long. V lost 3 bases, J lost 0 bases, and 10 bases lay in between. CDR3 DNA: TGTGCCTGGAGCCGGGATTTTAGCACAGATACGCAGTATTTT. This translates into CAWSRDFSTDTQYF.

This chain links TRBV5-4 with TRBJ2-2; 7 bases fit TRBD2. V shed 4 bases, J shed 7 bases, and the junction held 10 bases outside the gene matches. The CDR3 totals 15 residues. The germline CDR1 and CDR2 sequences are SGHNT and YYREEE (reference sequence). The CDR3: CASSATVSGGGELFF. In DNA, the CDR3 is TGTGCCAGCAGCGCGACAGTGTCGGGGGGCGGGGAGCTGTTTTTT.